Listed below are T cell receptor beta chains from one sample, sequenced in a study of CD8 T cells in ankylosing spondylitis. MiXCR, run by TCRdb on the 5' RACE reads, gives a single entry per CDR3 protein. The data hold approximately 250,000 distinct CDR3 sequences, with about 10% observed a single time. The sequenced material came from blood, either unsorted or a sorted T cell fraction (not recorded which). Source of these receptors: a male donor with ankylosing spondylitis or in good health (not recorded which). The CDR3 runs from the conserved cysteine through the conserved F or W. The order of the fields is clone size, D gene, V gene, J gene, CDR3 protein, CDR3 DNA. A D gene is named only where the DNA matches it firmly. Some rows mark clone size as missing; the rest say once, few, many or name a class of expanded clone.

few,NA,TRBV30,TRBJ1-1,CAWSRGRTEAFF,TGTGCCTGGAGTAGGGGGAGGACTGAAGCTTTCTTT
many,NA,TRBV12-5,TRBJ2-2,CASGLVRRSSGELFF,TGTGCTAGTGGTTTGGTACGAAGGAGCTCCGGGGAGCTGTTTTTT
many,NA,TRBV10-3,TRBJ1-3,CAIGPRGQAGNTIYF,TGTGCCATCGGGCCCCGGGGGCAGGCTGGAAACACCATATATTTT
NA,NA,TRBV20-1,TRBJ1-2,CSARDGENYGYTF,TGCAGTGCAAGGGACGGAGAGAACTATGGCTACACCTTC
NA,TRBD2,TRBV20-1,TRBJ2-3,CSASRAGLAADTQYF,TGCAGTGCTAGCCGTGCGGGACTAGCAGCAGATACGCAGTATTTT
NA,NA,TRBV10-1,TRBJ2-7,CASRGGQMGYEQYF,TGCGCCAGCAGGGGGGGACAAATGGGCTACGAGCAGTACTTC
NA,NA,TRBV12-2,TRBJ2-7,CASRLLGAGF,TGTGCAAGTCGCTTATTAGGAGCAGGCTTC
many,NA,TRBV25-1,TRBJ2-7,CASGGPIEQYF,TGTGCCAGCGGGGGACCCATCGAGCAGTACTTC
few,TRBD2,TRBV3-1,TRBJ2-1,CASSPGLAGVSEQFF,TGTGCCAGCAGCCCCGGACTAGCGGGGGTAAGTGAGCAGTTCTTC
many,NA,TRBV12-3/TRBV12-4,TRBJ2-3,CASRGASATDTQYF,TGTGCCAGCAGAGGGGCTAGCGCCACAGATACGCAGTATTTT
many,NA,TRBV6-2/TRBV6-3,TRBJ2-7,CASSFPGGYEQYF,TGTGCCAGCAGTTTCCCCGGGGGCTACGAGCAGTACTTC
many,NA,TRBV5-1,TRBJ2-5,CASSRVGQETQYF,TGCGCCAGCAGCCGGGTGGGTCAAGAGACCCAGTACTTC
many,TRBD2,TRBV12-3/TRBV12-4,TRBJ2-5,CASSSGTTTWETQYF,TGTGCCAGCAGCTCCGGGACTACCACTTGGGAGACCCAGTACTTC
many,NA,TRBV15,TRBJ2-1,CATSRESDSGNEQFF,TGTGCCACCAGCAGAGAATCCGATTCGGGCAATGAGCAGTTCTTC
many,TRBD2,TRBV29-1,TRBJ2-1,CSCGLAGVWEQFF,TGCAGCTGCGGACTAGCGGGAGTGTGGGAGCAGTTCTTC
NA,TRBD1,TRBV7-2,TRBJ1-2,CASSRDRVTNYGYTF,TGTGCCAGCAGCCGGGACAGGGTGACTAACTATGGCTACACCTTC
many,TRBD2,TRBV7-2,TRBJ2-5,CASSLALGLARETQYF,TGTGCCAGCAGCTTAGCGCTAGGACTAGCGAGGGAGACCCAGTACTTC
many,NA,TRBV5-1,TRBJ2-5,CASSSRRLNQETQYF,TGCGCCAGCAGCTCCAGACGACTTAACCAAGAGACCCAGTACTTC
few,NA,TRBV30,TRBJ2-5,CACSLGFQETQYF,TGTGCCTGTTCCCTGGGTTTCCAAGAGACCCAGTACTTC
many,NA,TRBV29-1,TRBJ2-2,CSVLWRPNTGELFF,TGCAGCGTTTTGTGGCGCCCGAACACCGGGGAGCTGTTTTTT
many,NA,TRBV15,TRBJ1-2,CATSRDETNRAGYTF,TGTGCCACCAGCAGAGATGAAACCAACAGGGCTGGCTACACCTTC
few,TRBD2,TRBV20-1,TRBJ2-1,CSARSRGGPFYNEQFF,TGCAGTGCTAGATCGCGGGGGGGCCCCTTTTACAATGAGCAGTTCTTC
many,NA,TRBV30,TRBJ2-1,CAWIGDSYNEQFF,TGTGCCTGGATAGGGGATTCCTACAATGAGCAGTTCTTC
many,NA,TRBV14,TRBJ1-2,CASSDWNSGYGYTF,TGTGCCAGCAGCGATTGGAACAGTGGCTATGGCTACACCTTC
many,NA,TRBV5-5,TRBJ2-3,CASSHAYTQYF,TGTGCCAGCAGCCATGCCTATACGCAGTATTTT
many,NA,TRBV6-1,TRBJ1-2,CASRPTAHGYGYTF,TGTGCCAGCAGACCCACGGCCCATGGCTATGGCTACACCTTC
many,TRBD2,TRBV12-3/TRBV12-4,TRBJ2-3,CATLFGTGGGHTDTQYF,TGTGCCACCCTTTTTGGGACCGGGGGGGGCCACACAGATACGCAGTATTTT
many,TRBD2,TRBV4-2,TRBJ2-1,CASSQESGGGANEQFF,TGTGCCAGCAGCCAAGAATCAGGCGGGGGGGCCAATGAGCAGTTCTTC
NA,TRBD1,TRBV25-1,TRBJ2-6,CASSRQGGANVLTF,TGTGCCAGCAGTCGACAGGGAGGGGCCAACGTCCTGACTTTC
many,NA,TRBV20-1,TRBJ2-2,CSAREGGPGIGELFF,TGCAGTGCTCGCGAGGGGGGCCCCGGGATCGGGGAGCTGTTTTTT
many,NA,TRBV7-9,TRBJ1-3,CASSSKDYGAGNTIYF,TGTGCCAGCAGCTCCAAAGACTACGGCGCTGGAAACACCATATATTTT
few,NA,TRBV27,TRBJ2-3,CASSTRTVTDTQYF,TGTGCCAGCAGTACCCGGACAGTCACAGATACGCAGTATTTT
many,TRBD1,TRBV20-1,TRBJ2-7,CSASRDRGYEQYF,TGCAGTGCTAGTCGGGACAGGGGTTACGAGCAGTACTTC
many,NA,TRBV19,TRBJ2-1,CASSPRRVAHEQFF,TGTGCCAGTAGTCCTCGAAGGGTCGCCCATGAGCAGTTCTTC
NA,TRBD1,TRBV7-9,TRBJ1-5,CASSYFTGTGNQPQHF,TGTGCCAGCAGCTATTTCACGGGGACAGGGAATCAGCCCCAGCATTTT